Shown below are 20 T cell receptor beta chains from a single sample sequenced in a study of T-cell reconstitution after alpha-beta-depleted transplantation in children. Preparation of the TCRbeta library involved a method that used unique molecular identifiers. TCRdb recomputed calls from the PCR reads with MiXCR, one row per CDR3 protein. This sample has about 210,000 distinct CDR3 sequences; about 15% occur once, and the top ten carry 40% to 50%. Material: PBMCs, mostly from graft donor cells, obtained 360 days after TCRalphabeta/CD19-depleted stem cell transplant. These receptors were taken from a male patient between 2 and 10 years old who had a stem cell transplant for acute lymphoblastic leukemia, so the T cells may come from the graft donor.

The V and J genes are TRBV20-1 and TRBJ2-7, with D possibly matching TRBD1 (5 bases). Germline V CDR1 and CDR2: DFQATT, SNEGSKA (reference sequence). This CDR3 contains 12 residues. The V end lost 1 base, the J end lost 3 bases, and 7 bases lay between the germline ends. CDR3 region: CSARGQHYEQYF. The CDR3, as DNA: TGCAGTGCTAGAGGACAGCACTACGAGCAGTACTTC.

The chain couples TRBV7-9 to TRBJ2-7, with D uncertain. Germline loops: CDR1 SEHNR, CDR2 FQNEAQ (reference sequence). This CDR3 has 15 residues. V was shortened by 5 bases and J by 3 bases, with 17 bases between the two germline ends. The CDR3 is CASSPISSGNYEQYF. DNA of the CDR3: TGTGCCAGCAGCCCAATTTCCAGTGGAAACTACGAGCAGTACTTC.

This clonotype was seen a handful of times. This sequence joins TRBV13 and TRBJ2-3; possibly TRBD1 for D (5 bases). Trimming removed 4 bases from V and 5 bases from J, with 13 bases in between. Germline V CDR1 and CDR2: PRHDT, FYEKMQ (reference sequence). This CDR3 spans 14 amino acids. The CDR3 spells CASSSNQRGDTQYF. CDR3 coding DNA: TGTGCCAGCAGCTCCAATCAAAGGGGAGATACGCAGTATTTT.

The V call is TRBV9, the J call TRBJ2-2; D gene unclear. Germline CDR1 reads SGDLS; CDR2 reads YYNGEE. Trimming took 3 bases from V and 6 from J, leaving 9 bases between them. This CDR3 comprises 13 residues. The CDR3 is CASSARMAGELFF. The CDR3 DNA reads TGTGCCAGCAGCGCGAGAATGGCCGGGGAGCTGTTTTTT.

This clonotype was picked up a small number of times. The chain uses TRBV5-1 and TRBJ2-1, with 7 bases aligning to TRBD2. Germline CDR1 SGHRS, CDR2 YFSETQ. This CDR3 spans 12 amino acids. The V segment lost 4 bases and the J segment 12 bases; nucleotides outside the gene matches: 7. The CDR3 coding sequence is TGCGCCAGCAGCATATACGGGACTATGCAGTTCTTC. The encoded protein is CASSIYGTMQFF.

The V and J genes are TRBV5-5 and TRBJ2-1; perhaps D is TRBD1 or TRBD2 (5 bases each). The V gene lost 4 bases and the J gene lost 5 bases, with 22 bases spanning the gap. Germline V gene lookup returns CDR1 SGHKS and CDR2 YYEKEE (reference sequence). The CDR3 contains 17 residues. CDR3 loop: CASSHLARGRMNNEQFF. CDR3 nucleotides: TGTGCCAGCAGCCACCTGGCCCGGGGCCGAATGAACAATGAGCAGTTCTTC.

This rearrangement joins TRBV7-9 to TRBJ2-1, with a weak D call TRBD1 (6 bases). V gave up 2 bases and J gave up 10 bases, with 12 bases separating them. Germline CDR1 is SEHNR and CDR2 is FQNEAQ (reference sequence). The CDR3 is made up of 13 amino acids. CDR3 protein: CASSLTGLDEQFF. The CDR3 nucleotides read TGTGCCAGCAGCTTAACAGGGTTGGACGAGCAGTTCTTC.

This clonotype was picked up a small number of times. J is TRBJ2-7 and V is TRBV11-2; weak D call: TRBD1 (6 bases). In germline, CDR1 is SGHAT, CDR2 FQNNGV. Trimming left V 2 bases short and J 3 bases short, with 14 bases between. This CDR3 contains 15 residues. The DNA for the CDR3 is TGTGCCAGCAGCTTAAGGTCCGACAGGTTCTACGAGCAGTACTTC. It yields the protein CASSLRSDRFYEQYF.

As to this clonotype: A read error may account for a junction end that differs from germline. The J gene is TRBJ2-2, the V gene TRBV10-3, with D possibly TRBD1 on 6 matching bases. Germline loops: CDR1 ENHRY, CDR2 SYGVKD. The CDR3 is made up of 15 amino acids. DNA for the CDR3: TGTGCCATCAGTGATCAGGGGCTAAACACCGGGGAGATGTTTTTT. Protein: CAISDQGLNTGEMFF.

This sequence joins TRBV20-1 and TRBJ1-1; 7 bases map to TRBD1. Looked up from germline, CDR1 is DFQATT and CDR2 is SNEGSKA (reference sequence). This CDR3 comprises 16 residues. V shed 6 bases and J 2 bases; nucleotides not matched to a gene: 15. The DNA of the CDR3 is TGCAGTGCCGCCAAGACAGGGTTCCGAAAAAACACTGAAGCTTTCTTT. It encodes CSAAKTGFRKNTEAFF.

Ten or more counts support this clonotype. DNA for the CDR3: TGTGCCAGCAGCGGCCCGAACAGCCCTTATCCTTTGAACACTGAAGCTTTCTTT. Amino acids: CASSGPNSPYPLNTEAFF. The genes are TRBV5-6 and TRBJ1-1; no definite D call. CDR3 size: 18 residues. In germline, CDR1 is SGHDT, CDR2 YYEEEE. Trimming cost V 4 bases and J 0 bases, with 22 bases left between them.

This clonotype turned up a few times. The rearrangement links TRBV5-1 to TRBJ2-5; maybe TRBD1 (7 bases). The CDR3 is made up of 15 amino acids. Trimming cost V 0 bases and J 1 base, with 10 bases left between them. CDR1 and CDR2 (germline): SGHRS, YFSETQ. The CDR3 sequence: CASSLARGVQETQYF. CDR3 in DNA: TGCGCCAGCAGCTTGGCCAGGGGGGTCCAAGAGACCCAGTACTTC.

The chain combines TRBV20-1 with TRBJ2-7; no clear D. CDR1 is DFQATT, CDR2 SNEGSKA, per germline (reference sequence). Between the trimmed V and J ends, which lost 1 base and 2 bases, there was a span of 9 bases. The CDR3 is 13 amino acids. The CDR3 coding sequence is TGCAGTGCTAGAGTGCCTGACGCCTACGAGCAGTACTTC. Residues: CSARVPDAYEQYF.

The J gene is TRBJ2-3, the V gene TRBV7-9; 7 bases are a match to TRBD2. The CDR3 contains 16 residues. Germline assignment: CDR1 SEHNR and CDR2 FQNEAQ (reference sequence). Trimming took 5 bases from V and 2 from J; bases not matched to a gene: 10. This chain's CDR3 is CASSPAGGRATDTQYF. As DNA, the CDR3 is TGTGCCAGCAGCCCAGCGGGCGGGAGAGCCACAGATACGCAGTATTTT.

This chain uses TRBV27 with TRBJ2-3; D is ambiguous. V gave up 5 bases and J gave up 4 bases, with 13 bases separating them. The length of the CDR3 is 14 residues. Germline V gene data show CDR1 as MNHEY and CDR2 as SMNVEV (reference sequence). The CDR3, as DNA: TGTGCCAGCAGTCCGCGACCCCGGTCAGATACGCAGTATTTT. Protein product: CASSPRPRSDTQYF.

CDR3 coding DNA: TGTGCCAGCAGCCACTTGGGGTGGACCGGGGAGCTGTTTTTT. Translated: CASSHLGWTGELFF. The rearrangement uses TRBV11-2 and TRBJ2-2; no definite D call. Germline values: CDR1 SGHAT, CDR2 FQNNGV. V gave up 5 bases and J gave up 5 bases, with 12 bases separating them. This CDR3 is built from 14 residues. Filled out from reference TRBV11-2 and TRBJ2-2, the complete variable domain reads EAGVAQSPRYKIIEKRQSVAFWCNPISGHATLYWYQQILGQGPKLLIQFQNNGVVDDSQLPKDRFSAERLKGVDSTLKIQPAKLEDSAVYLCASSHLGWTGELFFGEGSRLTVL.

The V and J genes are TRBV5-1 and TRBJ2-1; 9 positions agree with TRBD1. Germline V CDR1 and CDR2: SGHRS, YFSETQ. This CDR3 is 13 amino acids long. The trim removed 5 bases at V and 9 bases at J, leaving 6 bases unmatched. The CDR3 loop is CASRRGQGGEQFF. In nucleotides, the CDR3 is TGCGCCAGCAGACGGGGACAGGGTGGTGAGCAGTTCTTC.

This clonotype was recorded a few times. The chain joins TRBV5-1 to TRBJ2-1, with D perhaps matching TRBD1 or TRBD2 (5 bases each). Germline V gene sequence: CDR1 SGHRS, CDR2 YFSETQ. This CDR3 is 12 amino acids long. V lost 2 bases, J lost 7 bases, and 7 bases lay in between. Here the CDR3 reads CASSFGANEQFF. CDR3 bases: TGCGCCAGCAGCTTCGGGGCTAATGAGCAGTTCTTC.

The V call is TRBV27, the J call TRBJ1-2; 7 bases align to TRBD1. V lost 6 bases to trimming and J lost 4 bases; unmatched junction nucleotides: 11. CDR1 and CDR2 (germline): MNHEY, SMNVEV (reference sequence). The CDR3 contains 15 residues. In nucleotides, the CDR3 is TGTGCCAGCAGAATCTCCACAGGGGCGACCTATGGCTACACCTTC. Its translation is CASRISTGATYGYTF.

The rearrangement joins TRBV5-5 to TRBJ1-3; D perhaps matches TRBD1 (5 bases). Germline loops: CDR1 SGHKS, CDR2 YYEKEE (reference sequence). The ends were cut back, 3 bases at V and 2 bases at J, with 12 bases in the middle. This CDR3 has 15 residues. In DNA form, the CDR3 reads TGTGCCAGCAGCTGGGTGGGACTTACTGGAAACACCATATATTTT. It translates to CASSWVGLTGNTIYF.